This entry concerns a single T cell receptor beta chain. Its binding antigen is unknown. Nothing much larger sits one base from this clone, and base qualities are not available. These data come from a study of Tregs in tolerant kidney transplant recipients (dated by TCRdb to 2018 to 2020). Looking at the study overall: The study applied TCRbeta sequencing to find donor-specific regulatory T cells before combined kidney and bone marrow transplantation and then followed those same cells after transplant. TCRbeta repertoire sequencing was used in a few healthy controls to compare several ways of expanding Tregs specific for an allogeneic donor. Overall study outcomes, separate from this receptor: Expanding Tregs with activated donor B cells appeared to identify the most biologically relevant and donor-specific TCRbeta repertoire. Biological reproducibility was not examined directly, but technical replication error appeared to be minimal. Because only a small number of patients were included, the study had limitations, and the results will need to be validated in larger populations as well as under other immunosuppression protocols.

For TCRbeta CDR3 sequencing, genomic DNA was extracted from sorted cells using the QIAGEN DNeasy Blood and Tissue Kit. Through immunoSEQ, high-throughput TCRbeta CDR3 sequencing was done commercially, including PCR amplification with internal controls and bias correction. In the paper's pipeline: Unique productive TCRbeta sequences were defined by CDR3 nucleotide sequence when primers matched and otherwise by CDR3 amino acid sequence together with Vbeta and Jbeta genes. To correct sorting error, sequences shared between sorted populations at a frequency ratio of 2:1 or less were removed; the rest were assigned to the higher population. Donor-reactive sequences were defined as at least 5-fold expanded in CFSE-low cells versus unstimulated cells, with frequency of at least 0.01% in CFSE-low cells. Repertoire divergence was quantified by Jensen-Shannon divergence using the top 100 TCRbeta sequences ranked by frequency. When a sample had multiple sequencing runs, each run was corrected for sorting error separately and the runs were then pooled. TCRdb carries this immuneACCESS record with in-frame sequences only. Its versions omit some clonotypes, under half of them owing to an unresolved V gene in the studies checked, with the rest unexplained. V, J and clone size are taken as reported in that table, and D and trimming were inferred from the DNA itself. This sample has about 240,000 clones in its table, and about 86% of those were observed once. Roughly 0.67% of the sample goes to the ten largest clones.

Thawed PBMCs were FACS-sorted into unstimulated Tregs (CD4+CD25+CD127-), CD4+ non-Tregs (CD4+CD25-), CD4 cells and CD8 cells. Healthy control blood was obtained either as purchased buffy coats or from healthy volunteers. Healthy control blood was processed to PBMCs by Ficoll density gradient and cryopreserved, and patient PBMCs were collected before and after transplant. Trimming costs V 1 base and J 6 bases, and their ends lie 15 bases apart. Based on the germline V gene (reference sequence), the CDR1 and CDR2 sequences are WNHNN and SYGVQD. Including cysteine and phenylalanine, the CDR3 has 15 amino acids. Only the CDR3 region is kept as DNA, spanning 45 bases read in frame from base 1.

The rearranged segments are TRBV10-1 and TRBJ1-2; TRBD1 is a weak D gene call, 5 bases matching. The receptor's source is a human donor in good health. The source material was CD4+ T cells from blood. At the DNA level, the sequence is TGCGCCAGCAGTGAGTTAACCGGGGGGGTGGATGGCTACACCTTC. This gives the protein CASSELTGGVDGYTF.